The 28 T cell receptor beta chains below all came from one sample that was sequenced in a study of OX40 agonist ivuxolimab in advanced cancers. Some clones are missing from TCRdb's copy, which holds only in-frame ones; the method was immunoSEQ multiplex PCR. The table lists some 28,000 clones, roughly 83% of them singletons, with roughly 15% in the top ten. This specimen was CD4+ or CD8+ T cells sorted from blood, taken in a trial of the OX40 agonist ivuxolimab. The origin of the receptors is an adult with an advanced solid tumor such as melanoma, head and neck, liver or kidney cancer.

The J gene is TRBJ2-7, the V gene TRBV5-6, with D perhaps assigned TRBD1 or TRBD2 (5 bases each). The V end lost 4 bases, the J end lost 2 bases, and 13 bases lay between the germline ends. Germline V gives CDR1 SGHDT, CDR2 YYEEEE. The CDR3 contains 14 residues. The CDR3 sequence: CASSPTGPTYEQYF. For the CDR3, the DNA is TGTGCCAGCAGCCCGACGGGACCGACCTACGAGCAGTACTTC.

This chain joins TRBV11-2 and TRBJ2-3, with 11 bases identical to TRBD1. V dropped 4 bases and J dropped 2; count of bases not matched to a gene: 5. CDR1 and CDR2 (germline): SGHAT, FQNNGV. The CDR3 extends over 16 amino acids. CDR3 nucleotides: TGTGCCAGCAGCTCCCGGGACAGGGGGTCCACAGATACGCAGTATTTT. It encodes CASSSRDRGSTDTQYF.

The rearrangement uses TRBV7-9 and TRBJ1-4; 10 bases are a match to TRBD1. From germline, CDR1 is SEHNR and CDR2 FQNEAQ (reference sequence). Trimming cost V 5 bases and J 3 bases; bases outside gene matches: 15. The CDR3 totals 19 residues. CDR3 DNA: TGTGCCAGCAGCACTCGGCAGGACAGGGGGTTGGTGGCTAATGAAAAACTGTTTTTT. As protein: CASSTRQDRGLVANEKLFF.

V gene TRBV4-1 combines with J gene TRBJ1-2, with D hard to call. The germline V gene encodes CDR1 MGHRA and CDR2 YSYEKL. CDR3 size: 17 residues. Deletions cut 0 bases from V and 0 bases from J, with 14 bases between. The CDR3 DNA sequence: TGCGCCAGCAGCCAAGACGGGTTGGGGTTAGCTAACTATGGCTACACCTTC. The encoded protein is CASSQDGLGLANYGYTF.

The chain links TRBV30 to TRBJ2-1; D is unclear. The CDR3 runs to 13 residues. Trimming left V 0 bases short and J 6 bases short, with 9 bases between. CDR1 is GTSNPN and CDR2 is SVGIG in the germline V gene (reference sequence). The CDR3: CAWSVARANEQFF. DNA for the CDR3: TGTGCCTGGAGTGTTGCCCGCGCCAATGAGCAGTTCTTC.

The chain combines TRBV10-3 with TRBJ2-1; tentatively, D is TRBD1 (6 bases). Trimming cost V 10 bases and J 1 base, with 14 bases left between them. Germline V lookup: CDR1 ENHRY, CDR2 SYGVKD. The CDR3 covers 14 residues. The CDR3 spells CATLGQNSYNEQFF. DNA of the CDR3: TGTGCCACCCTCGGACAGAATTCCTACAATGAGCAGTTCTTC.

The chain is built from TRBV7-9 and TRBJ1-4, with D possibly matching TRBD1 (6 bases). The CDR3 extends over 16 amino acids. CDR1 SEHNR and CDR2 FQNEAQ come from the germline V gene (reference sequence). V lost 5 bases, J lost 5 bases, and 18 bases lay in between. This CDR3 reads CASSAGGGEGNEKLFF. CDR3 DNA sequence: TGTGCCAGCAGCGCGGGAGGGGGAGAAGGGAATGAAAAACTGTTTTTT.

The rearrangement joins TRBV2 to TRBJ2-2, with 9 nucleotides matching TRBD1. CDR1 is SNHLY and CDR2 is FYNNEI in the germline V gene. The CDR3 spans 14 residues. V shed 6 bases and J 7 bases; nucleotides not matched to a gene: 6. This CDR3 reads CASRGTGPGGELFF. The CDR3 DNA follows: TGTGCCAGCAGAGGGACAGGGCCGGGCGGGGAGCTGTTTTTT.

This clone has a handful of counts. J is TRBJ2-6 and V is TRBV4-2; D remains unclear. The germline V gene has CDR1 LGHNA and CDR2 YNFKEQ. With 8 bases removed from V and 4 bases from J, the gap between germline ends came to 15 bases. The CDR3 extends over 15 amino acids. CDR3 nucleotides: TGTGCCAGCCTAACGACCGGCCCCGGGGCCAACGTCCTGACTTTC. Its translation: CASLTTGPGANVLTF.

Written as DNA, the CDR3 is TGTGCCAGCAGCTTACGGACTAGCAGGAATGAGCAGTTCTTC. As protein: CASSLRTSRNEQFF. V and J are TRBV7-2 and TRBJ2-1; TRBD2 matches at 8 bases. The CDR3 consists of 14 residues. Germline loops: CDR1 SGHTA, CDR2 FQGNSA. The J segment lost 7 bases and the V segment lost 2 bases, leaving 4 bases of the junction unmatched. Supplemented by reference TRBV7-2 and TRBJ2-1, the full variable domain reads GAGVSQSPSNKVTEKGKDVELRCDPISGHTALYWYRQSLGQGLEFLIYFQGNSAPDKSGLPSDRFSAERTGGSVSTLTIQRTQQEDSAVYLCASSLRTSRNEQFFGPGTRLTVL.

In this sample, this clone is large. V and J are TRBV15 and TRBJ1-1; D is uncertain. The V gene lost 3 bases and the J gene lost 1 base, with 6 bases spanning the gap. The CDR3 consists of 13 residues. Germline CDR1 is LNHNV and CDR2 is YYDKDF (reference sequence). CDR3 residues: CATSSHKNTEAFF. The DNA for the CDR3 is TGTGCCACCAGCAGCCACAAGAACACTGAAGCTTTCTTT. Supplemented by reference TRBV15 and TRBJ1-1, the full variable domain reads DAMVIQNPRYQVTQFGKPVTLSCSQTLNHNVMYWYQQKSSQAPKLLFHYYDKDFNNEADTPDNFQSRRPNTSFCFLDIRSPGLGDTAMYLCATSSHKNTEAFFGQGTRLTVV.

J is TRBJ2-7 and V is TRBV5-1; D ambiguous. Germline V gene lookup returns CDR1 SGHRS and CDR2 YFSETQ. The CDR3 sequence is 13 residues long. Trimming pared 0 bases from V and 0 bases from J, leaving 4 bases between. The CDR3 region has the DNA TGCGCCAGCAGCTTGGGGGTCTCCTACGAGCAGTACTTC. Protein product: CASSLGVSYEQYF.

The V and J genes are TRBV19 and TRBJ1-1; D gene ambiguous. CDR3 length: 13 amino acids. Germline V CDR1 and CDR2: LNHDA, SQIVND (reference sequence). Trimming pared 3 bases from V and 1 base from J, leaving 6 bases between. The DNA of the CDR3 is TGTGCCAGTAGTATGGCTCAGAACACTGAAGCTTTCTTT. It encodes CASSMAQNTEAFF.

CDR3 sequence (DNA): TGTGCCAGCAGCGCCCCACAGGGGATTGATTGGGAGGCCAAAAACATTCAGTACTTC. It is translated as CASSAPQGIDWEAKNIQYF. This chain connects TRBV9 to TRBJ2-4; TRBD1 aligns across 7 bases. The J segment lost 1 base and the V segment lost 3 bases, leaving 16 bases of the junction unmatched. CDR1 and CDR2 (germline): SGDLS, YYNGEE. The CDR3 is made up of 19 amino acids. Together with reference TRBV9 and TRBJ2-4, the CDR3 gives the full variable domain: DSGVTQTPKHLITATGQRVTLRCSPRSGDLSVYWYQQSLDQGLQFLIQYYNGEERAKGNILERFSAQQFPDLHSELNLSSLELGDSALYFCASSAPQGIDWEAKNIQYFGAGTRLSVL.

V gene TRBV27 combines with J gene TRBJ1-1; 10 bases match TRBD1. With V trimmed by 0 bases and J by 1 base, 2 bases remained unmatched. Germline V gene sequence: CDR1 MNHEY, CDR2 SMNVEV (reference sequence). The CDR3 spans 16 residues. CDR3 DNA: TGTGCCAGCAGTTTATCGAGGACAGGGGGGAACACTGAAGCTTTCTTT. It translates to CASSLSRTGGNTEAFF.

The chain is built from TRBV4-1 and TRBJ1-1; D not resolved. CDR3 length: 14 amino acids. Trimming left V 0 bases short and J 1 base short, with 6 bases between. Germline lookup yields CDR1 MGHRA and CDR2 YSYEKL. The CDR3 DNA is TGCGCCAGCAGCCAAGAAGGAAGGAACACTGAAGCTTTCTTT. It specifies CASSQEGRNTEAFF.

The rearrangement joins TRBV5-4 to TRBJ2-7, with D possibly matching TRBD1 (5 bases). This CDR3 has 13 residues. Trimming stripped 0 bases from V and 6 bases from J, with 10 bases between. Germline V gene lookup returns CDR1 SGHNT and CDR2 YYREEE (reference sequence). The CDR3 spells CASSLGPTGEQYF. The CDR3 DNA follows: TGTGCCAGCAGCTTGGGTCCCACAGGCGAGCAGTACTTC.

The chain recombines TRBV7-6 with TRBJ1-1; no clear D. The V end lost 1 base, the J end lost 1 base, and 4 bases lay between the germline ends. This CDR3 spans 13 amino acids. Germline CDR1 reads SGHVS; CDR2 reads FNYEAQ. The CDR3 DNA reads as TGTGCCAGCAGCTTAGACAGGAACACTGAAGCTTTCTTT. Its translation: CASSLDRNTEAFF.

V usage is TRBV7-2 and J usage is TRBJ2-1; 16 bases map to TRBD2. This CDR3 region has 19 residues. V trimming: 5 bases; J trimming: 2 bases; junction bases outside the gene matches: 9. The germline V gene encodes CDR1 SGHTA and CDR2 FQGNSA. CDR3 region: CASSPISGLAGGPYNEQFF. In DNA form, the CDR3 reads TGTGCCAGCAGCCCCATATCGGGACTAGCGGGGGGGCCCTACAATGAGCAGTTCTTC.

The rearrangement joins TRBV7-3 to TRBJ1-2, with D unresolved. This CDR3 is built from 13 residues. V was shortened by 6 bases and J by 1 base, with 9 bases between the two germline ends. From germline, CDR1 is SGHTA and CDR2 FQGTGA. The CDR3 region has the DNA TGTGCCAGCAGTGAAGGTGTTAACTATGGCTACACCTTC. It translates to CASSEGVNYGYTF.

The chain combines TRBV5-1 with TRBJ2-7; D possibly corresponds to TRBD1 (5 bases). There are 14 residues in the CDR3. The germline V gene has CDR1 SGHRS and CDR2 YFSETQ. V lost 2 bases and J 4 bases, leaving 13 bases between the germline ends. CDR3 loop: CASSFTGDGYEQYF. DNA of the CDR3: TGCGCCAGCAGCTTTACAGGTGATGGTTACGAGCAGTACTTC.

V gene TRBV4-2 combines with J gene TRBJ2-5, with 8 positions matching TRBD2. Germline V CDR1 and CDR2: LGHNA, YNFKEQ. V dropped 4 bases and J dropped 4; count of bases not matched to a gene: 11. The CDR3 sequence is 16 residues long. This CDR3 is CASSPFPGGVGETQYF. The DNA for the CDR3 is TGTGCCAGCAGCCCCTTCCCGGGGGGGGTAGGAGAGACCCAGTACTTC.

V and J are TRBV9 and TRBJ2-2; D is unresolved. Trimming took 0 bases from V and 6 from J, leaving 15 bases between them. The CDR3 totals 16 residues. Germline lookup yields CDR1 SGDLS and CDR2 YYNGEE. CDR3 DNA sequence: TGTGCCAGCAGCGTAGTTGTAGGGTTGGACGCCGGGGAGCTGTTTTTT. This encodes CASSVVVGLDAGELFF.

This clone was seen once. The chain couples TRBV5-6 to TRBJ1-6; no definite D call. Trimming took 2 bases from V and 9 from J, leaving 12 bases between them. Germline CDR1 is SGHDT and CDR2 is YYEEEE. This CDR3 has 14 residues. The DNA for the CDR3 is TGTGCCAGCAGCTTTTTTGACACGGGTTCACCCCTCCACTTT. This codes for CASSFFDTGSPLHF. The full variable domain, completed using reference TRBV5-6 and TRBJ1-6, is DAGVTQSPTHLIKTRGQQVTLRCSPKSGHDTVSWYQQALGQGPQFIFQYYEEEERQRGNFPDRFSGHQFPNYSSELNVNALLLGDSALYLCASSFFDTGSPLHFGNGTRLTVT.

This chain links TRBV10-2 with TRBJ1-1; tentatively, D is TRBD1 (5 bases). Germline V lookup: CDR1 WSHSY, CDR2 SAAADI. This CDR3 spans 15 amino acids. V lost 0 bases, J lost 4 bases, and 12 bases lay in between. For the CDR3, the DNA is TGCGCCAGCAGTGAGTCGGGAAGTGGGGGCACTGAAGCTTTCTTT. Translating gives CASSESGSGGTEAFF.

In this sample, this clone turned up once. This chain uses TRBV11-3 with TRBJ2-5; 7 nucleotides align to TRBD2. Germline V gene data show CDR1 as SGHNT and CDR2 as YENEEA. The CDR3 totals 15 residues. The junction had 10 bases not matched to a gene; V was cut back by 8 bases and J by 1 base. Here the CDR3 DNA reads TGTGCCAGCTCAGAGGCTAGCGGTTTCCAAGAGACCCAGTACTTC. Amino acids: CASSEASGFQETQYF.

The genes are TRBV27 and TRBJ2-3; D call uncertain. Germline V gene sequence: CDR1 MNHEY, CDR2 SMNVEV (reference sequence). This CDR3 is 13 amino acids long. V was pared by 2 bases and J by 4 bases, with 7 bases between. CDR3 coding DNA: TGTGCCAGCAGTTTACGTCGGGCAGATACGCAGTATTTT. This sequence encodes CASSLRRADTQYF.

The chain has TRBV6-5 and TRBJ1-1, with no clear D. Trimming took 2 bases from V and 1 from J, leaving 8 bases between them. Germline V lookup: CDR1 MNHEY, CDR2 SVGAGI. This CDR3 has 14 amino acids. The CDR3 DNA reads TGTGCCAGCAGTTACGCTCCCTCGAACACTGAAGCTTTCTTT. Encoded protein: CASSYAPSNTEAFF.